The clone carrying this T cell receptor beta chain was counted between two and nine times. Next came a second PCR, run for about 7 to 12 cycles, which used a sample-barcoded 5' primer along with a J-beta primer mix. TCRdb processed the 5' RACE reads anew with MiXCR; each CDR3 protein has one entry. This sample has 800,000 or so distinct CDR3 sequences, with just under 25% found just once. This sample was taken from a study of blood T cells in healthy people across ages. Trimming took 4 bases from V and 4 from J, leaving 10 bases between them. The CDR3 length is 13 residues. Germline values: CDR1 PRHDT, CDR2 FYEKMQ (reference sequence). These data are also associated with another study on T cells of mothers and their children.

Material for sequencing was blood. This chain uses TRBV13 with TRBJ1-2, with D perhaps TRBD1 (5 bases). The TCR comes from a boy between 5 and 17 years old in good health. The CDR3 DNA is TGTGCCAGCAGCTCAGGGTCGTCCTATGGCTACACCTTC. Translated, it gives CASSSGSSYGYTF.